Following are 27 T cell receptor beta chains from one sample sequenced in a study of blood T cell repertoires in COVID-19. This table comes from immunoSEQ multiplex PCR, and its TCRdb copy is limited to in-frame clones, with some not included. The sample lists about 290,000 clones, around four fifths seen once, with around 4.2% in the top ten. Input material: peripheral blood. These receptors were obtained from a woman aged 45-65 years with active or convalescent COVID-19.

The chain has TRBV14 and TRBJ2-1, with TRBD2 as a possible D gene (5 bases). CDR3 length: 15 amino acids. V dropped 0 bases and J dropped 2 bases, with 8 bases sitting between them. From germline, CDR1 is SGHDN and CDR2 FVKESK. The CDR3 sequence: CASSQEPGAYNEQFF. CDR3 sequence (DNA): TGTGCCAGCAGCCAAGAACCCGGGGCCTACAATGAGCAGTTCTTC.

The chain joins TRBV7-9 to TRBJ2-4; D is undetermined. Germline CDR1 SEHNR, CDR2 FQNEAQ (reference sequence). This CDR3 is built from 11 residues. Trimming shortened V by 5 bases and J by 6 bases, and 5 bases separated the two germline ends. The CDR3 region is CASSGGNIQYF. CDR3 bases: TGTGCCAGCAGCGGCGGAAACATTCAGTACTTC.

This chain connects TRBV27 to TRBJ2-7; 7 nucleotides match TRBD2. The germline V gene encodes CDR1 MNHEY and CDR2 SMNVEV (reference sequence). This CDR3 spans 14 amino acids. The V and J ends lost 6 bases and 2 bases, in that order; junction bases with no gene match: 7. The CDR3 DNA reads TGTGCCAGCAGGGGCCTAGCGGCTACCTACGAGCAGTACTTC. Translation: CASRGLAATYEQYF.

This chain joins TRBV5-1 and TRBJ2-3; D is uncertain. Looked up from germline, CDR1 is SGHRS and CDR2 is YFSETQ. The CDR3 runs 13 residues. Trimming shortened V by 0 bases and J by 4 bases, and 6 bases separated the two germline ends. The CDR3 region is CASSLASPDTQYF. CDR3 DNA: TGCGCCAGCAGCTTGGCTAGTCCAGATACGCAGTATTTT.

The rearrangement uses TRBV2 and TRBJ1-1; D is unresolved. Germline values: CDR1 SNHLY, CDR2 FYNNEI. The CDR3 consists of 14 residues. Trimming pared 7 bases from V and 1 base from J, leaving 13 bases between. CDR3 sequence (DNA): TGTGCCAGCACCCTGCGGAGGGAGAACACTGAAGCTTTCTTT. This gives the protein CASTLRRENTEAFF.

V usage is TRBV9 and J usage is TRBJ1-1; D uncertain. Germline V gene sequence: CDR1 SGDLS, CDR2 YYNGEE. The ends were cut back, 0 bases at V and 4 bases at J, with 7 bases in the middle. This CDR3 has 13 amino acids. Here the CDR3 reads CASSVAIGTEAFF. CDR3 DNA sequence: TGTGCCAGCAGCGTAGCGATCGGCACTGAAGCTTTCTTT. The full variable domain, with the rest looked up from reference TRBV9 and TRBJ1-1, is DSGVTQTPKHLITATGQRVTLRCSPRSGDLSVYWYQQSLDQGLQFLIQYYNGEERAKGNILERFSAQQFPDLHSELNLSSLELGDSALYFCASSVAIGTEAFFGQGTRLTVV.

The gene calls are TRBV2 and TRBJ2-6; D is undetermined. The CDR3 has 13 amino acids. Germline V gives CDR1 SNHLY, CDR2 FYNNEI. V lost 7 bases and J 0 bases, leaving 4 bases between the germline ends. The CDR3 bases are TGTGCCAGCATGAGCTCTGGGGCCAACGTCCTGACTTTC. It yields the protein CASMSSGANVLTF.

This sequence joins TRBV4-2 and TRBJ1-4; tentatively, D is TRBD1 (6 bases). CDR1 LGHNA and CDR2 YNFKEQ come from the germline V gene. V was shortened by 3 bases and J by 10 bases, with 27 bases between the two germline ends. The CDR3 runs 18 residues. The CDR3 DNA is TGTGCCAGCAGCCATTCGGCCCGAGGTGGGCAGGGGTTGGGAAAACTGTTTTTT. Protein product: CASSHSARGGQGLGKLFF.

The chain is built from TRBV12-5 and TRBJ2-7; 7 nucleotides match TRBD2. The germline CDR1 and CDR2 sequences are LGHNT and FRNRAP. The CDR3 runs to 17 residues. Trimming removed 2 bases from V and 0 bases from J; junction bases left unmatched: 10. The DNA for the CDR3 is TGTGCTAGTGGTTTGCCCCGGGGGGAGGCAGGCTCCTACGAGCAGTACTTC. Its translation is CASGLPRGEAGSYEQYF.

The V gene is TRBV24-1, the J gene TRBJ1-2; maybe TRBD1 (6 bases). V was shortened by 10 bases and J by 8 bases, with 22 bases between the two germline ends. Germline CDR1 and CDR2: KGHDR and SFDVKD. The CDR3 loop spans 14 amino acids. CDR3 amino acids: CATSRDMVQGGYTF. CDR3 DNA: TGTGCCACGAGCCGGGACATGGTTCAAGGGGGCTACACCTTC.

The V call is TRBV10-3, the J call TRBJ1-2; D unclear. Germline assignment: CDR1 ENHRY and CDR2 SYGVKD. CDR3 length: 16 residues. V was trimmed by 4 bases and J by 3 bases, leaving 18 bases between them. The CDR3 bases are TGTGCCATCAGTGGAGGAGCGGCAGGACTTCACTATGGCTACACCTTC. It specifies CAISGGAAGLHYGYTF.

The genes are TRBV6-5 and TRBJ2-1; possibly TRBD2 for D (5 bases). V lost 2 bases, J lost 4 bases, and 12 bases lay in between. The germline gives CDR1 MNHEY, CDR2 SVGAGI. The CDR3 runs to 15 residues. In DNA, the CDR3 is TGTGCCAGCAGTTACGACTACCGGGGTTACAATGAGCAGTTCTTC. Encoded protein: CASSYDYRGYNEQFF.

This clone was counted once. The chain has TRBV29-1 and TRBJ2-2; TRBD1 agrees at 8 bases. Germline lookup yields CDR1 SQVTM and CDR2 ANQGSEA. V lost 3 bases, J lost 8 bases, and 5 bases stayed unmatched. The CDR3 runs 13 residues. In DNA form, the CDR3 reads TGCAGCGTTGACAGGGGGCTACGGGGGGAGCTGTTTTTT. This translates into CSVDRGLRGELFF.

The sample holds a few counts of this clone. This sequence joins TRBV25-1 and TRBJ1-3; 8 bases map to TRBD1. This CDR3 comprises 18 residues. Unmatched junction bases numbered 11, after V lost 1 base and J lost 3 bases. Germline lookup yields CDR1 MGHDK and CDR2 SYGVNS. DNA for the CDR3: TGTGCCAGCAGTGAATTACCGATACAGGGGGTCGGTGGAAACACCATATATTTT. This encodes CASSELPIQGVGGNTIYF.

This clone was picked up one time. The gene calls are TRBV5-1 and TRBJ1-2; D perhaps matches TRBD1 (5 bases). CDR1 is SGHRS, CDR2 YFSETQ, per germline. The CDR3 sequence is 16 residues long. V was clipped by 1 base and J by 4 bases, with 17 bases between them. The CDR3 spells CASSLSGRGPLYGYTF. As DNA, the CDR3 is TGCGCCAGCAGCTTGTCGGGGAGGGGACCTCTCTATGGCTACACCTTC.

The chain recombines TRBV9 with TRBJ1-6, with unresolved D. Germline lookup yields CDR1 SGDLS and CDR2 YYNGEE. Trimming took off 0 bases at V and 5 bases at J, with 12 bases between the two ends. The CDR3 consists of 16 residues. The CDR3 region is CASSVDPGGDNSPLHF. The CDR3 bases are TGTGCCAGCAGCGTAGATCCAGGAGGAGATAATTCACCCCTCCACTTT.

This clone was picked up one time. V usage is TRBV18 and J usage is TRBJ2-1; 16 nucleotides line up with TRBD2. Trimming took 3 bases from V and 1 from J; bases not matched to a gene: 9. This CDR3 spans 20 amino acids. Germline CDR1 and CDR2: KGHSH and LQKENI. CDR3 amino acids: CASSPPPGLAGGGSYNEQFF. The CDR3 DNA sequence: TGTGCCAGCTCACCGCCACCGGGACTAGCGGGAGGGGGGTCCTACAATGAGCAGTTCTTC.

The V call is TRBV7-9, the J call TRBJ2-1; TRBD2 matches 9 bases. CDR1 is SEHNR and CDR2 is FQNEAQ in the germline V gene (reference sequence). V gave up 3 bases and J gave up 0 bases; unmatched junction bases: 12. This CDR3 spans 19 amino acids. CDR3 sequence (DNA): TGTGCCAGCAGCTTGAGGGCTAGCGGGACTCTCCGCTCCTACAATGAGCAGTTCTTC. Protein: CASSLRASGTLRSYNEQFF.

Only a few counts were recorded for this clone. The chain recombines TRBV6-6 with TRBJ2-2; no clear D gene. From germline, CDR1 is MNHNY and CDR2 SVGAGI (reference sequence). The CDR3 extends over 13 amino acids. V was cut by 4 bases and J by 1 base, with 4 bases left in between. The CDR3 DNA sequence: TGTGCCAGCAGTTCCCAGAACACCGGGGAGCTGTTTTTT. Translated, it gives CASSSQNTGELFF.

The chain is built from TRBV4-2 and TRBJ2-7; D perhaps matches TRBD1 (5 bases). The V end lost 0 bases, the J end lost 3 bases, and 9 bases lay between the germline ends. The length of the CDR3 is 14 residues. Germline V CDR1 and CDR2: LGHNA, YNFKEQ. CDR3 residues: CASSQDPGLYEQYF. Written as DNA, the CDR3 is TGTGCCAGCAGCCAAGATCCAGGGCTCTACGAGCAGTACTTC.

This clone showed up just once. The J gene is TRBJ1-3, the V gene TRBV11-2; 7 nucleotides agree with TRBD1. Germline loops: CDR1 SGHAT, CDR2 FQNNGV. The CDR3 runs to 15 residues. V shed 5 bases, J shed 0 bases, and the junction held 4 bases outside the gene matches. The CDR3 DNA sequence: TGTGCCAGCAGCCAAGACAGGGTCTCTGGAAACACCATATATTTT. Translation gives CASSQDRVSGNTIYF.

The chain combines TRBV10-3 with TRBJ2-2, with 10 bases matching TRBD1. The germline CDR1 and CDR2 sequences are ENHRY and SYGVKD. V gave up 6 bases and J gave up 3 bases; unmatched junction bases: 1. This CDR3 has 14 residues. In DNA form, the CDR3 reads TGTGCCATCAGGGGGACAGGGGACACCGGGGAGCTGTTTTTT. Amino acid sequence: CAIRGTGDTGELFF.

The CDR3 loop is CASRRQGPEKLFF. In DNA form, the CDR3 reads TGTGCCAGTAGACGACAGGGCCCTGAAAAACTGTTTTTT. This chain links TRBV19 with TRBJ1-4; 7 nucleotides match TRBD1. The V and J ends lost 6 bases and 7 bases, in that order; junction bases with no gene match: 5. Germline CDR1 is LNHDA and CDR2 is SQIVND (reference sequence). This CDR3 is built from 13 residues.

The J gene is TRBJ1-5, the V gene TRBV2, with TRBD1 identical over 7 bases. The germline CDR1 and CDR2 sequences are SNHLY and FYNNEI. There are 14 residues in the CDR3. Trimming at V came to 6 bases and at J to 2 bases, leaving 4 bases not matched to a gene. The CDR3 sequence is CASRNGQGNQPQHF. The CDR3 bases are TGTGCCAGCAGGAACGGACAGGGCAATCAGCCCCAGCATTTT. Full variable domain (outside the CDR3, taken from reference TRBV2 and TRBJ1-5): EPEVTQTPSHQVTQMGQEVILRCVPISNHLYFYWYRQILGQKVEFLVSFYNNEISEKSEIFDDQFSVERPDGSNFTLKIRSTKLEDSAMYFCASRNGQGNQPQHFGDGTRLSIL.

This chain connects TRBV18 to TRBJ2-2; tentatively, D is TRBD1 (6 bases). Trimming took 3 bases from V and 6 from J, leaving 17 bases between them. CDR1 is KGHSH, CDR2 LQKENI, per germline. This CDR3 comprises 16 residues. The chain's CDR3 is CASSPDRGRGSGELFF. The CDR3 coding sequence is TGTGCCAGCTCACCGGACCGCGGCAGGGGCTCCGGGGAGCTGTTTTTT.

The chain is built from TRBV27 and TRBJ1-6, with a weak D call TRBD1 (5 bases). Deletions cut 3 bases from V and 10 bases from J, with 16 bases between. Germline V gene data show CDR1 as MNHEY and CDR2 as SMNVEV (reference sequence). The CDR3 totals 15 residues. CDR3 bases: TGTGCCAGCAGTTTCATCCGACAGCTGGGGTCACCCCTCCACTTT. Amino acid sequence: CASSFIRQLGSPLHF.

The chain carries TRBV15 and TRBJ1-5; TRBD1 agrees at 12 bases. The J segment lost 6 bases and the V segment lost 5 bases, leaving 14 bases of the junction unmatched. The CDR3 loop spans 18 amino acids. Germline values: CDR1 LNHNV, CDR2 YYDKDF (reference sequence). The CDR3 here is CATSGFRDRGQVSQPQHF. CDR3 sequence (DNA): TGTGCCACCAGCGGTTTCCGGGACAGGGGGCAAGTAAGTCAGCCCCAGCATTTT.